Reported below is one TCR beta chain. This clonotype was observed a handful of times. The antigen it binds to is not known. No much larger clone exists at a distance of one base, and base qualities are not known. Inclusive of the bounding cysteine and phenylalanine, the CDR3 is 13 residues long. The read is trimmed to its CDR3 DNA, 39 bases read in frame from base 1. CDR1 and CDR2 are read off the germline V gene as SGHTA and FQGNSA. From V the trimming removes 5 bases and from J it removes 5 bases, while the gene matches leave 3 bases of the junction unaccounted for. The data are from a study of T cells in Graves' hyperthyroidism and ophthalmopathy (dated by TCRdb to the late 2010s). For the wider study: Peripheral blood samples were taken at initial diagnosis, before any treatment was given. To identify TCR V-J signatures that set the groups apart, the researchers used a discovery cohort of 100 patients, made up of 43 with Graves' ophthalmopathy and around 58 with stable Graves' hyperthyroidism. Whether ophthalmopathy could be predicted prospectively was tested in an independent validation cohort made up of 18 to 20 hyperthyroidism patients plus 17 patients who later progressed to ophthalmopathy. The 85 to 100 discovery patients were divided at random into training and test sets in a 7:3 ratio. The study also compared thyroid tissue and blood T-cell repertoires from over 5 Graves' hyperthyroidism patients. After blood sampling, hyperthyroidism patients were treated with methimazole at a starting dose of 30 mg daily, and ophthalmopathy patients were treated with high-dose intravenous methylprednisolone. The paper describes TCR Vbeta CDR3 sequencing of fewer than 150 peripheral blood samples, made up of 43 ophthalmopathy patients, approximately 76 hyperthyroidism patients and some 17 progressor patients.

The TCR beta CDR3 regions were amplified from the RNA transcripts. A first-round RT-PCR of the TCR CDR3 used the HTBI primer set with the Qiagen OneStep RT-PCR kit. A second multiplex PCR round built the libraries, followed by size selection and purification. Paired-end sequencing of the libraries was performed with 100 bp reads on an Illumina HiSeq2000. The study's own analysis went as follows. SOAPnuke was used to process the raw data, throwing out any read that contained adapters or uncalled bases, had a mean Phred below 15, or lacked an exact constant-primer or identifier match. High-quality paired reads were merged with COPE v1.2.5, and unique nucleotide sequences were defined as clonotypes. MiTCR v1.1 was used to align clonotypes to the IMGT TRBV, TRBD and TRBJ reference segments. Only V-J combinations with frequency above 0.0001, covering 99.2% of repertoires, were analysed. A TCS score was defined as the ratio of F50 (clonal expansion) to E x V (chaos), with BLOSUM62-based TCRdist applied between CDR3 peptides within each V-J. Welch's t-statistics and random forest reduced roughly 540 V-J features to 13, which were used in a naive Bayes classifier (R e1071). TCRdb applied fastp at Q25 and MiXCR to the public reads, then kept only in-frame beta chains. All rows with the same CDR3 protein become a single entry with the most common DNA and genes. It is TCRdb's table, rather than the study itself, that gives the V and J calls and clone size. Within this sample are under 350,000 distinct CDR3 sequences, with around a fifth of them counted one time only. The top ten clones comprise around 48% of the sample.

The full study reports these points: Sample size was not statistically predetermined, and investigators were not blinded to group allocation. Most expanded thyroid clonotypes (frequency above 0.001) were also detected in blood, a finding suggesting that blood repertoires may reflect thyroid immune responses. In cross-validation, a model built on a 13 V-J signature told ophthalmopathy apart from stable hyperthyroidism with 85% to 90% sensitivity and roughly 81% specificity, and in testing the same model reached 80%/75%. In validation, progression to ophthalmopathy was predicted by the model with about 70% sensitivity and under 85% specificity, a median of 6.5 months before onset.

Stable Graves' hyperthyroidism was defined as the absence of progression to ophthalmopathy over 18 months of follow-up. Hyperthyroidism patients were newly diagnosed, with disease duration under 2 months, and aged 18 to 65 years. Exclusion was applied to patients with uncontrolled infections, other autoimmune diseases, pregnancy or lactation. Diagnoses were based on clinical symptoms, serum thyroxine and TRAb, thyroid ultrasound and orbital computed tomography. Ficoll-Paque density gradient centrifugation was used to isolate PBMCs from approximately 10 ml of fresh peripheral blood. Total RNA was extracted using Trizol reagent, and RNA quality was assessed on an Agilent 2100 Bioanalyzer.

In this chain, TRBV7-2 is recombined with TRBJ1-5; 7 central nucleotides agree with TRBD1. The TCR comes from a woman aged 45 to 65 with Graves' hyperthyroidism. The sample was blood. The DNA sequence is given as TGTGCCAGCAGCGTCGACAGGGATCAGCCCCAGCATTTT. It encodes CASSVDRDQPQHF.